This T cell receptor (beta chain) was identified during a study of blood T cells in healthy people across ages. Points from the study as a whole: Age showed a roughly linear inverse relationship with TCR beta diversity per million T cells.

This clonotype was counted ten times or more. Its antigen is still unknown. Germline lookup yields CDR1 DFQATT and CDR2 SNEGSKA (reference sequence). The CDR3 has 15 amino acids. V was trimmed by 3 bases and J by 3 bases, leaving 14 bases between them. A second PCR of roughly 7 to 11 cycles used a sample-barcoded 5' primer and a J-beta primer mix. TCRdb redid the calling of the 5' RACE reads with MiXCR, one entry per CDR3 protein. Of 730,000 or so distinct CDR3 sequences listed, more than 40% are singletons. Around 10 milliliters was the volume of peripheral blood drawn from each donor. This clonotype was sampled from an older woman in good health. The V call is TRBV20-1, the J call TRBJ2-2, with D perhaps TRBD1 (6 bases). Source material: blood. The CDR3 protein is CSASPGGSDTGELFF. The DNA of the CDR3 is TGCAGTGCTAGTCCTGGGGGCTCCGACACCGGGGAGCTGTTTTTT.